The 7 T cell receptor beta chains below all came from one sample that was sequenced in a study of shared clonotypes between healthy human individuals. The method was immunoSEQ multiplex PCR; TCRdb's version includes in-frame clones alone and lacks a portion of them. Of roughly 1.5 million clones in the sample, 95% to 99% were seen once. Input material: naive CD4+ T cells sorted from blood. The sample's subset: CD45RA+ positively selected. The receptors come from a man aged 30-40 years in good health.

This chain connects TRBV27 to TRBJ2-2; D is ambiguous. CDR3 size: 12 residues. V shed 6 bases and J shed 14 bases, with 16 bases lying between them. Germline lookup yields CDR1 MNHEY and CDR2 SMNVEV (reference sequence). CDR3 region: CASRDTARSLFF. The CDR3 DNA follows: TGTGCCAGCAGGGATACAGCGCGGTCCCTGTTTTTT.

V is TRBV12-5 and J is TRBJ2-1, with TRBD2 matching over 12 bases. V was pared by 1 base and J by 1 base, with 5 bases of the junction left unmatched. Germline values: CDR1 LGHNT, CDR2 FRNRAP. The CDR3 is 18 residues long. The CDR3 bases are TGTGCTAGTGGTTTGGGTGCGCTAGCGGGAGGGTCCTACAATGAGCAGTTCTTC. Its translation is CASGLGALAGGSYNEQFF. Based on the CDR3 plus reference TRBV12-5 and TRBJ2-1, the full variable domain is DARVTQTPRHKVTEMGQEVTMRCQPILGHNTVFWYRQTMMQGLELLAYFRNRAPLDDSGMPKDRFSAEMPDATLATLKIQPSEPRDSAVYFCASGLGALAGGSYNEQFFGPGTRLTVL.

The gene calls are TRBV5-1 and TRBJ2-7; 8 positions agree with TRBD1. The trim removed 3 bases at V and 2 bases at J, leaving 7 bases unmatched. The germline gives CDR1 SGHRS, CDR2 YFSETQ. The CDR3 covers 15 residues. The CDR3 loop reads CASSSGDRGAYEQYF. As DNA, the CDR3 is TGCGCCAGCAGCTCCGGAGACAGGGGCGCCTACGAGCAGTACTTC.

V gene TRBV7-6 combines with J gene TRBJ2-3; D could derive from TRBD1 or TRBD2 (6 bases each). V lost 5 bases and J lost 1, with 25 bases in between. Germline V gene sequence: CDR1 SGHVS, CDR2 FNYEAQ. This CDR3 contains 19 residues. For the CDR3, the DNA is TGTGCCAGCAGCGTCCTCGCCGGGGGCACCCGGTGGGGCACAGATACGCAGTATTTT. Its translation: CASSVLAGGTRWGTDTQYF.

This chain connects TRBV7-2 to TRBJ1-2, with 7 bases aligning to TRBD1. This CDR3 is 15 amino acids long. The junction had 5 bases not matched to a gene; V was cut back by 4 bases and J by 0 bases. CDR1 SGHTA and CDR2 FQGNSA come from the germline V gene. The CDR3 region has the DNA TGTGCCAGCAGCTCCAAGACAGGGACTAACTATGGCTACACCTTC. Translating gives CASSSKTGTNYGYTF.

The chain employs TRBV5-1 and TRBJ2-5; unclear D gene. V was shortened by 6 bases and J by 5 bases, with 14 bases between the two germline ends. CDR1 is SGHRS, CDR2 YFSETQ, per germline. The CDR3 has 13 amino acids. DNA of the CDR3: TGCGCCAGCACCTTTTGGGGTAGTGAGACCCAGTACTTC. As protein: CASTFWGSETQYF.

This clone has only one observation. The rearrangement uses TRBV5-4 and TRBJ2-7; possibly TRBD1 or TRBD2 for D (5 bases each). The CDR3 totals 15 residues. The germline gives CDR1 SGHNT, CDR2 YYREEE (reference sequence). Trimming took off 2 bases at V and 2 bases at J, with 14 bases between the two ends. CDR3 residues: CASSLGPGPPYEQYF. The CDR3 coding sequence is TGTGCCAGCAGCTTAGGTCCGGGGCCCCCCTACGAGCAGTACTTC.